Following are 22 T cell receptor beta chains from one sample sequenced in a study of monozygotic twins with inflammatory bowel disease. Each CDR3 protein gets one entry in TCRdb, which reprocessed the 5' RACE reads and gives no DNA. The table lists 350,000 to 500,000 distinct CDR3 sequences. Sequencing was carried out using blood. The receptors originated from a human donor with ulcerative colitis or Crohn's disease, or a healthy co-twin of an affected twin (not recorded which).

The chain links TRBV3-1 to TRBJ2-2. Germline CDR1 LGHDT, CDR2 YNNKEL (reference sequence). This CDR3 spans 13 amino acids. This CDR3 reads CASSQSFTGELFF.

V is TRBV12-3 or TRBV12-4 and J is TRBJ1-1. The CDR3 totals 12 residues. This CDR3 reads CASSSVGLEAFF.

The chain links TRBV5-1 to TRBJ1-1. The CDR3 contains 15 residues. Germline V gene lookup returns CDR1 SGHRS and CDR2 YFSETQ. The CDR3 here is CASSLGPALNTEAFF.

V gene TRBV18 combines with J gene TRBJ1-1. The germline V gene encodes CDR1 KGHSH and CDR2 LQKENI. The CDR3 has 16 residues. CDR3: CASSPVNRLENTEAFF.

The J gene is TRBJ2-1, the V gene TRBV6-5; the D call from TCRdb, TRBD2, cannot be confirmed without DNA. CDR1 and CDR2 from the germline V gene are MNHEY and SVGAGI. This CDR3 has 19 residues. The CDR3: CASSYSIRRSSGGANEQFF.

V is TRBV30 and J is TRBJ1-5; TCRdb's D call, TRBD1, is unchecked because there is no DNA. This CDR3 region has 14 residues. Germline CDR1 GTSNPN, CDR2 SVGIG (reference sequence). The CDR3 sequence is CAYSRVSEDQPQHF.

The V call is TRBV20-1, the J call TRBJ2-3; the TRBD2 assignment by TCRdb is unverifiable without DNA. CDR3 length: 14 amino acids. The germline CDR1 and CDR2 sequences are DFQATT and SNEGSKA (reference sequence). The CDR3 sequence is CSARGTSGTDTQYF.

V usage is TRBV7-2 and J usage is TRBJ2-1; without DNA, the TCRdb call of TRBD1 cannot be checked. CDR1 is SGHTA and CDR2 is FQGNSA in the germline V gene. The CDR3 is 12 residues long. CDR3 residues: CASSLGRDRQFF.

The chain uses TRBV7-8 and TRBJ1-1. The germline V gene encodes CDR1 SGHVS and CDR2 FQNEAQ. The CDR3 is 16 residues long. CDR3 amino acids: CASTLGGRNTNTEAFF.

V and J are TRBV10-3 and TRBJ2-5; TCRdb gives TRBD1 as the D gene, but with no DNA this cannot be confirmed. CDR3 length: 12 amino acids. Germline V CDR1 and CDR2: ENHRY, SYGVKD. The CDR3 here is CAISERGETQYF.

The chain couples TRBV6-5 to TRBJ1-6. Germline-derived CDR1 and CDR2 are MNHEY and SVGAGI. This CDR3 has 13 amino acids. The CDR3 spells CASRKGSSSPLHF.

This chain connects TRBV18 to TRBJ2-1; TCRdb reports TRBD1, a call that lacks DNA to check it against. This CDR3 has 14 amino acids. The germline CDR1 and CDR2 sequences are KGHSH and LQKENI. The CDR3: CASSPSTGRNEQFF.

This chain joins TRBV4-1 and TRBJ2-5; TCRdb indicates TRBD1, and absent DNA this call remains unverified. The CDR3 spans 16 residues. Germline loops: CDR1 MGHRA, CDR2 YSYEKL. The CDR3 is CASSQDGGLGSETQYF.

The chain uses TRBV5-1 and TRBJ2-1. Per the germline V gene, CDR1 is SGHRS and CDR2 is YFSETQ. The CDR3 runs to 14 residues. The CDR3 protein is CASSLLGSDNEQLF.

J is TRBJ2-5 and V is TRBV20-1; TCRdb calls TRBD1, which cannot be checked without DNA. The germline CDR1 and CDR2 sequences are DFQATT and SNEGSKA (reference sequence). This CDR3 comprises 13 residues. The CDR3 region is CSARGGQQETQYF.

The chain joins TRBV9 to TRBJ1-6. This CDR3 spans 13 amino acids. The V gene's germline CDR1 is SGDLS and CDR2 YYNGEE. CDR3 sequence: CASSVGYNSPLHF. Complete variable domain (other parts from reference TRBV9 and TRBJ1-6): DSGVTQTPKHLITATGQRVTLRCSPRSGDLSVYWYQQSLDQGLQFLIQYYNGEERAKGNILERFSAQQFPDLHSELNLSSLELGDSALYFCASSVGYNSPLHFGNGTRLTVT.

This chain links TRBV4-1 with TRBJ2-1; TCRdb returns TRBD1, unconfirmable since there is no DNA. This CDR3 comprises 16 residues. The germline V gene encodes CDR1 MGHRA and CDR2 YSYEKL. CDR3 region: CASSQPGQAVLDEQFF.

The chain has TRBV20-1 and TRBJ2-3; the TCRdb D gene call, TRBD2, has no DNA to confirm it. Germline V gene lookup returns CDR1 DFQATT and CDR2 SNEGSKA (reference sequence). The CDR3 loop spans 15 amino acids. CDR3 sequence reads: CSATPGTRVTNTQYF.

The J gene is TRBJ2-2, the V gene TRBV27; TCRdb's D call, TRBD1, is unchecked because there is no DNA. CDR3 length equals 15 residues. The germline gives CDR1 MNHEY, CDR2 SMNVEV (reference sequence). The CDR3 protein is CASSGAAWSSGELFF.

J is TRBJ2-3 and V is TRBV29-1; TCRdb indicates TRBD2, and absent DNA this call remains unverified. This CDR3 region has 13 residues. Germline V gene lookup returns CDR1 SQVTM and CDR2 ANQGSEA. The CDR3 sequence: CSVEMRGTDTQYF.

The chain links TRBV6-2 or TRBV6-3 to TRBJ2-1; the TCRdb D gene call, TRBD2, has no DNA to confirm it. CDR1 and CDR2 (germline): MNHEY, SVGEGT. This CDR3 is built from 20 residues. CDR3: CASSSFGTSGGFGSYNEQFF.

This chain joins TRBV6-1 and TRBJ2-2; lacking DNA, the TRBD1 call made by TCRdb goes unchecked. CDR3 size: 18 residues. Germline V CDR1 and CDR2: MNHNS, SASEGT. The CDR3 protein is CASSPTLDSLMNTGELFF.